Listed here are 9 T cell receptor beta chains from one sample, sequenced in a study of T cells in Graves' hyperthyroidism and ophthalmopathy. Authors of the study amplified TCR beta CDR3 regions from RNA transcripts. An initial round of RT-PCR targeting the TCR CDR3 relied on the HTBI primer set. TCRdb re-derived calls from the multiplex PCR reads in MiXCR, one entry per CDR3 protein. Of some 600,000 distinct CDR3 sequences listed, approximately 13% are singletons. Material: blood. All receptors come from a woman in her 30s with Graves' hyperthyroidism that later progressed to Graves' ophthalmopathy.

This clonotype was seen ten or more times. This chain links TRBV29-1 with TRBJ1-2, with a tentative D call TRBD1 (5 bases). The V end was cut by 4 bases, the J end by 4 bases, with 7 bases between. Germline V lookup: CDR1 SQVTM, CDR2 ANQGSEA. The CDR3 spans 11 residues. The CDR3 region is CSVVTAYGYTF. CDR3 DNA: TGCAGCGTTGTGACAGCCTATGGCTACACCTTC.

Here the CDR3 reads CSANRQGPYNEQFF. The CDR3 DNA reads TGCAGTGCAAACCGACAGGGACCCTACAATGAGCAGTTCTTC. This chain links TRBV20-1 with TRBJ2-1; 7 bases are a match to TRBD1. Germline V gene data show CDR1 as DFQATT and CDR2 as SNEGSKA (reference sequence). With V trimmed by 6 bases and J by 2 bases, 7 bases remained unmatched. This CDR3 spans 14 amino acids.

CDR3: CAWSPDSYNEQFF. The CDR3 DNA is TGTGCCTGGAGTCCGGACAGTTACAATGAGCAGTTCTTC. J is TRBJ2-1 and V is TRBV30, with a weak D call TRBD1 (6 bases). Germline CDR1 reads GTSNPN; CDR2 reads SVGIG (reference sequence). The CDR3 spans 13 residues. The V end lost 2 bases, the J end lost 4 bases, and 9 bases lay between the germline ends.

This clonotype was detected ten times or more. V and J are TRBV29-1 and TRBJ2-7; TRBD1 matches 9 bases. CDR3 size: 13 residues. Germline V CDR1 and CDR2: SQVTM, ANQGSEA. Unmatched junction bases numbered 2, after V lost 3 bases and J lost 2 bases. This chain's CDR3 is CSVEGQGTYEQYF. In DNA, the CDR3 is TGCAGCGTTGAGGGACAGGGTACCTACGAGCAGTACTTC.

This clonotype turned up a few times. In DNA, the CDR3 is TGTGCCAGCAGCCTCCTCGGGACTAGCGGGAGAGACAACGAGCAGTACTTC. It is translated as CASSLLGTSGRDNEQYF. The chain employs TRBV7-9 and TRBJ2-7; 14 nucleotides line up with TRBD2. The CDR3 length is 17 residues. With 5 bases clipped from V and 5 bases from J, the junction kept 11 bases outside the gene matches. Germline V gene data show CDR1 as SEHNR and CDR2 as FQNEAQ (reference sequence).

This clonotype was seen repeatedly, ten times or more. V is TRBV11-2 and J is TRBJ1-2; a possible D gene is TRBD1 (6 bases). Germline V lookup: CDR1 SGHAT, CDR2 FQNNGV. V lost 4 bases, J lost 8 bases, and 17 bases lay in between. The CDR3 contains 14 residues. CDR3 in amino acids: CASSSIQGRGGYTF. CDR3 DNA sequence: TGTGCCAGCAGCTCAATACAGGGAAGGGGAGGCTACACCTTC.

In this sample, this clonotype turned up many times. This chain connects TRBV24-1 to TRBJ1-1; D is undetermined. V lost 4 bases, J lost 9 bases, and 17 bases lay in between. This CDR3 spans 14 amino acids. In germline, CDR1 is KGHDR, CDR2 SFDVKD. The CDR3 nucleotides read TGTGCCACCAGTGACCCTGCGGGATCAGGAAAAGCTTTCTTT. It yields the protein CATSDPAGSGKAFF.

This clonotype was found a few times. The CDR3 nucleotides are TGCAGTGCTAGAAAGAGCGCGAACACCGGGGAGCTGTTTTTT. Amino acid sequence: CSARKSANTGELFF. This sequence joins TRBV20-1 and TRBJ2-2; no clear D gene. Germline V lookup: CDR1 DFQATT, CDR2 SNEGSKA (reference sequence). V shed 2 bases and J shed 0 bases, with 7 bases lying between them. The CDR3 has 14 amino acids.

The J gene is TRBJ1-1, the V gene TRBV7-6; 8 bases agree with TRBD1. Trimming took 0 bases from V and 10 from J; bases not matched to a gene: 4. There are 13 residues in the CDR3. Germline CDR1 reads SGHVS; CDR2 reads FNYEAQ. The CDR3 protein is CASSLAQGATAFF. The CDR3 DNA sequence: TGTGCCAGCAGCTTAGCTCAGGGGGCGACAGCTTTCTTT.